A single sample gave rise to the 18 T cell receptor beta chains below, sequenced in a study of CD8+ T cells in alopecia areata. After isolation, RNA underwent reverse transcription to generate cDNA as the sequencing template. TCRdb's table, derived via immunoSEQ multiplex PCR, lists solely in-frame clones and lacks some. The table shows roughly 140,000 clones, with less than 65% occurring only once. The source material was CD8+ T cells sorted from blood. The receptor set was obtained from a human donor in good health.

V and J are TRBV5-1 and TRBJ2-7; TRBD2 is a possible D gene (5 bases). CDR3 length: 14 amino acids. Between the trimmed V and J ends, which lost 0 bases and 4 bases, there was a span of 11 bases. Germline-derived CDR1 and CDR2 are SGHRS and YFSETQ. DNA of the CDR3: TGCGCCAGCAGCTTGGGGGAGTTGGTATACGAGCAGTACTTC. This sequence encodes CASSLGELVYEQYF.

This clone has a handful of counts. V and J are TRBV7-6 and TRBJ2-2; D possibly matches TRBD1 or TRBD2 (5 bases each). Trimming pared 2 bases from V and 7 bases from J, leaving 20 bases between. Germline CDR1 is SGHVS and CDR2 is FNYEAQ. The CDR3 consists of 17 residues. The CDR3 coding sequence is TGTGCCAGCAGCTTATGGAGGTCACTTCCTAGGGGCGGGGAGCTGTTTTTT. It yields the protein CASSLWRSLPRGGELFF.

In its sample, this clone was seen a few times. This chain connects TRBV28 to TRBJ1-5; the D is unclear. The CDR3 contains 15 residues. Per germline, CDR1 MDHEN and CDR2 SYDVKM. Trimming stripped 5 bases from V and 3 bases from J, with 14 bases between. The CDR3 loop reads CASSLVQTNNQPQHF. The CDR3 region has the DNA TGTGCCAGCAGTCTGGTACAGACCAACAATCAGCCCCAGCATTTT.

This chain uses TRBV30 with TRBJ1-2, with D tentatively TRBD1 (5 bases). Germline assignment: CDR1 GTSNPN and CDR2 SVGIG (reference sequence). The CDR3 sequence is 12 residues long. The V gene lost 4 bases and the J gene lost 12 bases, with 18 bases spanning the gap. This chain's CDR3 is CAWTQRDQIDTF. The CDR3 DNA reads TGTGCCTGGACCCAACGGGACCAGATCGACACCTTC.

V is TRBV28 and J is TRBJ2-3; a weak D match, TRBD2 (7 bases). V gave up 5 bases and J gave up 3 bases, with 15 bases separating them. CDR3 length: 15 residues. Germline lookup yields CDR1 MDHEN and CDR2 SYDVKM. CDR3 sequence: CASSPEGGVTDTQYF. CDR3 nucleotide sequence: TGTGCCAGCAGTCCCGAAGGGGGGGTAACAGATACGCAGTATTTT.

The chain is built from TRBV7-8 and TRBJ1-1, with unresolved D. Trimming pared 5 bases from V and 4 bases from J, leaving 11 bases between. Germline values: CDR1 SGHVS, CDR2 FQNEAQ. The CDR3 is made up of 13 amino acids. The CDR3 nucleotides are TGTGCCAGCAGCGCCGAATTGCCCACTGAAGCTTTCTTT. It yields the protein CASSAELPTEAFF.

V usage is TRBV7-9 and J usage is TRBJ2-5; D possibly corresponds to TRBD1 (6 bases). Germline lookup yields CDR1 SEHNR and CDR2 FQNEAQ (reference sequence). Between the trimmed V and J ends, which lost 4 bases and 2 bases, there was a span of 11 bases. The CDR3 totals 14 residues. CDR3 sequence: CASSSYRVQETQYF. DNA for the CDR3: TGTGCCAGCAGCTCCTACAGGGTACAAGAGACCCAGTACTTC.

The genes are TRBV6-4 and TRBJ2-3; D is tentatively TRBD1 or TRBD2 (6 bases each). The germline gives CDR1 MRHNA, CDR2 SNTAGT. Trimming left V 0 bases short and J 4 bases short, with 11 bases between. The CDR3 loop spans 15 amino acids. The CDR3 loop reads CASSDSAEGADTQYF. Written as DNA, the CDR3 is TGTGCCAGCAGTGACTCAGCGGAGGGGGCAGATACGCAGTATTTT.

V gene TRBV30 combines with J gene TRBJ2-7; 7 bases are shared with TRBD1. Germline CDR1 GTSNPN, CDR2 SVGIG (reference sequence). The CDR3 loop spans 12 amino acids. V trimming: 1 base; J trimming: 7 bases; junction bases outside the gene matches: 4. This CDR3 is CAWSEGQPEQYF. The CDR3 bases are TGTGCCTGGAGTGAGGGACAGCCTGAGCAGTACTTC.

The chain joins TRBV2 to TRBJ1-5; D gene uncertain. V shed 3 bases and J shed 5 bases, with 8 bases lying between them. The CDR3 runs to 13 residues. CDR1 SNHLY and CDR2 FYNNEI come from the germline V gene. The CDR3 sequence is CASSDYGYQPQHF. In nucleotides, the CDR3 is TGTGCCAGCAGTGATTACGGTTATCAGCCCCAGCATTTT.

The chain is built from TRBV5-1 and TRBJ2-1; D unresolved. The V gene lost 4 bases and the J gene lost 6 bases, with 14 bases spanning the gap. Germline V CDR1 and CDR2: SGHRS, YFSETQ. The CDR3 is 14 amino acids. CDR3 in amino acids: CASSPYPPLNEQFF. DNA of the CDR3: TGCGCCAGCAGCCCCTACCCCCCTCTCAATGAGCAGTTCTTC.

This chain links TRBV4-2 with TRBJ2-7, with D perhaps TRBD1 (5 bases). The CDR3 is 13 residues long. V gave up 2 bases and J gave up 3 bases, with 8 bases separating them. Germline V gene sequence: CDR1 LGHNA, CDR2 YNFKEQ. The CDR3 DNA reads TGTGCCAGCAGCCAACACAGGAACTACGAGCAGTACTTC. It is translated as CASSQHRNYEQYF.

The chain combines TRBV4-1 with TRBJ1-2; 8 bases map to TRBD1. V shed 5 bases, J shed 1 base, and the junction held 6 bases outside the gene matches. This CDR3 has 15 residues. Looked up from germline, CDR1 is MGHRA and CDR2 is YSYEKL. The CDR3 nucleotides are TGCGCCAGCAGCGAGGGACAGGAGTTTAACTATGGCTACACCTTC. It encodes CASSEGQEFNYGYTF.

This chain connects TRBV9 to TRBJ2-3, with TRBD2 as a possible D gene (6 bases). CDR3 size: 16 residues. Trimming took off 4 bases at V and 3 bases at J, with 18 bases between the two ends. Germline CDR1 is SGDLS and CDR2 is YYNGEE. As DNA, the CDR3 is TGTGCCAGCAGCCCTCGTGGCGGGGATGCGACAGATACGCAGTATTTT. Residues: CASSPRGGDATDTQYF.

The chain joins TRBV30 to TRBJ2-4, with D perhaps matching TRBD1 or TRBD2 (5 bases each). Germline loops: CDR1 GTSNPN, CDR2 SVGIG (reference sequence). Trimming removed 5 bases at V and 7 bases at J, with 9 bases between. The CDR3 spans 11 residues. The CDR3 loop is CAWVEGNIQYF. The CDR3 DNA reads as TGTGCCTGGGTAGAGGGGAACATTCAGTACTTC.

The V and J genes are TRBV13 and TRBJ2-4; D perhaps matches TRBD1 (6 bases). Germline V gives CDR1 PRHDT, CDR2 FYEKMQ (reference sequence). The V end lost 2 bases, the J end lost 5 bases, and 13 bases lay between the germline ends. CDR3 length equals 15 residues. The CDR3 loop reads CASSLSRGWENIQYF. In nucleotides, the CDR3 is TGTGCCAGCAGCTTAAGCAGGGGTTGGGAAAACATTCAGTACTTC.

The chain joins TRBV25-1 to TRBJ2-4; 8 bases match TRBD2. The trim removed 3 bases at V and 10 bases at J, leaving 11 bases unmatched. The CDR3 consists of 15 residues. From germline, CDR1 is MGHDK and CDR2 SYGVNS. As DNA, the CDR3 is TGTGCCAGCAGTGAGGCTAGCGGGTTAGGAGCGATTCAGTACTTC. As protein: CASSEASGLGAIQYF.

The chain links TRBV7-6 to TRBJ1-2; 7 bases are a match to TRBD1. The CDR3 contains 16 residues. The V gene's germline CDR1 is SGHVS and CDR2 FNYEAQ. V dropped 5 bases and J dropped 0; count of bases not matched to a gene: 9. The CDR3 here is CASSTGTAASNYGYTF. The CDR3 nucleotides read TGTGCCAGCAGCACGGGGACAGCTGCCTCTAACTATGGCTACACCTTC.